This passage covers 8 T cell receptor beta chains from one sample sequenced in a study of blood T cell repertoires in COVID-19. Here immunoSEQ multiplex PCR was the method, and the copy in TCRdb shows in-frame clones only, minus some. The data hold tens of thousands of clones, with more than 60% observed a single time. The sequenced material came from peripheral blood. Receptors originate from a human donor in a cohort sampled during active COVID-19.

This chain connects TRBV7-2 to TRBJ2-3, with 7 bases identical to TRBD2. From germline, CDR1 is SGHTA and CDR2 FQGNSA. V lost 0 bases to trimming and J lost 6 bases; unmatched junction nucleotides: 9. The CDR3 totals 16 residues. The CDR3 nucleotides are TGTGCCAGCAGCTTAGCGCGGACGGGAGGAGGGGATACGCAGTATTTT. It codes for CASSLARTGGGDTQYF.

The V call is TRBV19, the J call TRBJ1-5, with a possible D match to TRBD1 (6 bases). Germline CDR1 LNHDA, CDR2 SQIVND (reference sequence). The CDR3 extends over 13 amino acids. V lost 5 bases, J lost 7 bases, and 12 bases lay in between. The CDR3 loop reads CASSASGEQPQHF. Here the CDR3 DNA reads TGTGCCAGTAGTGCTTCAGGGGAACAGCCCCAGCATTTT.

The chain employs TRBV7-2 and TRBJ1-5; D may be TRBD1 (6 bases). This CDR3 has 15 residues. The V gene lost 6 bases and the J gene lost 8 bases, with 20 bases spanning the gap. Germline loops: CDR1 SGHTA, CDR2 FQGNSA. CDR3 amino acids: CASREQGRLTEPQHF. The CDR3 coding sequence is TGTGCCAGCAGGGAACAGGGCCGTTTGACTGAGCCCCAGCATTTT. Together with reference TRBV7-2 and TRBJ1-5, the CDR3 gives the full variable domain: GAGVSQSPSNKVTEKGKDVELRCDPISGHTALYWYRQSLGQGLEFLIYFQGNSAPDKSGLPSDRFSAERTGGSVSTLTIQRTQQEDSAVYLCASREQGRLTEPQHFGDGTRLSIL.

There are a few counts of this clone. The genes are TRBV14 and TRBJ2-1; 9 bases match TRBD1. Per the germline V gene, CDR1 is SGHDN and CDR2 is FVKESK. CDR3 size: 16 residues. Trimming took 3 bases from V and 2 from J; bases not matched to a gene: 5. The CDR3 DNA sequence: TGTGCCAGCAGCCAGGGACAGGGCAGGACCTACAATGAGCAGTTCTTC. The encoded protein is CASSQGQGRTYNEQFF.

The chain uses TRBV11-2 and TRBJ2-5; 12 positions agree with TRBD2. Germline V lookup: CDR1 SGHAT, CDR2 FQNNGV. The CDR3 length is 18 residues. V was clipped by 2 bases and J by 3 bases; unmatched bases: 10. The CDR3 nucleotides read TGTGCCAGCAGCTTACTACTAGCGGGAGGAGGGGTGAAAGAGACCCAGTACTTC. It specifies CASSLLLAGGGVKETQYF.

V gene TRBV24-1 combines with J gene TRBJ2-3, with TRBD1 matching 7 bases. CDR1 and CDR2 from the germline V gene are KGHDR and SFDVKD. The CDR3 has 17 residues. V lost 4 bases, J lost 3 bases, and 12 bases stayed unmatched. The DNA for the CDR3 is TGTGCCACCAGTGACCCAAGTCCCGCAGGGGGTACAGATACGCAGTATTTT. This encodes CATSDPSPAGGTDTQYF.

The chain combines TRBV11-2 with TRBJ2-3, with 9 bases identical to TRBD2. The CDR3 is 17 amino acids. Looked up from germline, CDR1 is SGHAT and CDR2 is FQNNGV. Trimming removed 2 bases from V and 4 bases from J; junction bases left unmatched: 10. The CDR3 nucleotides read TGTGCCAGCAGCTTATCGTGGGTAGCGGGAGTTCCAGATACGCAGTATTTT. Its protein product is CASSLSWVAGVPDTQYF.

The table lists this clone with a few counts. V usage is TRBV3-1 (or the pseudogene TRBV3-2) and J usage is TRBJ2-7; a possible D gene is TRBD2 (5 bases). This CDR3 comprises 17 residues. Per germline, CDR1 LGHDT and CDR2 YNNKEL (reference sequence). V lost 3 bases and J lost 2, with 20 bases in between. For the CDR3, the DNA is TGTGCCAGCAGCCAGTCAAATCTAGCTTCGGGCCCCTACGAGCAGTACTTC. Translation: CASSQSNLASGPYEQYF.